The 32 T cell receptor beta chains below were found in one sample sequenced in a study of cytomegalovirus exposure and HLA in healthy donors. Vbeta (60) and Jbeta (13) primers were used in the PCR. Clones were sequenced by immunoSEQ multiplex PCR, and TCRdb holds only the in-frame ones, with some missing. This sample has 170,000 or so clones, with roughly 86% found just once. The source material was PBMCs. Receptors were obtained from a girl aged 10 to 17 in good health and CMV-seropositive.

The V and J genes are TRBV30 and TRBJ2-5, with a tentative D call TRBD1 (5 bases). The CDR3 has 12 amino acids. Between the trimmed V and J ends, which lost 1 base and 4 bases, there was a span of 7 bases. CDR1 is GTSNPN and CDR2 is SVGIG in the germline V gene (reference sequence). The CDR3 sequence is CAWSGRAETQYF. The CDR3 nucleotides read TGTGCCTGGAGTGGCAGGGCAGAGACCCAGTACTTC.

The chain is built from TRBV19 and TRBJ2-7; D uncertain. Germline V gene data show CDR1 as LNHDA and CDR2 as SQIVND (reference sequence). V was pared by 5 bases and J by 3 bases, with 11 bases between. The CDR3 is made up of 13 amino acids. In DNA form, the CDR3 reads TGTGCCAGTAGTCTTACCCCAGGCTACGAGCAGTACTTC. Protein: CASSLTPGYEQYF.

The chain is built from TRBV5-5 and TRBJ2-1; 11 bases align to TRBD2. V shed 0 bases and J 0 bases; nucleotides not matched to a gene: 5. CDR1 is SGHKS, CDR2 YYEKEE, per germline (reference sequence). There are 18 residues in the CDR3. CDR3 in amino acids: CASSLALAGVSSYNEQFF. The CDR3 DNA is TGTGCCAGCAGCTTGGCACTAGCGGGGGTCAGCTCCTACAATGAGCAGTTCTTC.

This chain uses TRBV7-8 with TRBJ2-1; D is ambiguous. Germline CDR1 reads SGHVS; CDR2 reads FQNEAQ. The length of the CDR3 is 12 residues. The V gene lost 4 bases and the J gene lost 6 bases, with 7 bases spanning the gap. As DNA, the CDR3 is TGTGCCAGCAGCTCAATCCCCAATGAGCAGTTCTTC. This sequence encodes CASSSIPNEQFF.

The chain recombines TRBV9 with TRBJ1-4; D is undetermined. The CDR3 extends over 14 amino acids. The V end was cut by 2 bases, the J end by 1 base, with 6 bases between. CDR1 and CDR2 (germline): SGDLS, YYNGEE. DNA for the CDR3: TGTGCCAGCAGCGTGCAGGAAACTAATGAAAAACTGTTTTTT. Amino acid sequence: CASSVQETNEKLFF.

V and J are TRBV5-1 and TRBJ1-2, with D possibly TRBD1 on 5 matching bases. Germline CDR1 SGHRS, CDR2 YFSETQ. The CDR3 runs to 15 residues. V shed 2 bases and J shed 3 bases, with 14 bases lying between them. CDR3 protein: CASSFGLGRDYGYTF. The CDR3, as DNA: TGCGCCAGCAGCTTTGGGCTGGGGCGCGACTATGGCTACACCTTC. The variable domain in full, completed from reference TRBV5-1 and TRBJ1-2, reads KAGVTQTPRYLIKTRGQQVTLSCSPISGHRSVSWYQQTPGQGLQFLFEYFSETQRNKGNFPGRFSGRQFSNSRSEMNVSTLELGDSALYLCASSFGLGRDYGYTFGSGTRLTVV.

This chain uses TRBV6-5 with TRBJ1-1; the match to TRBD1 covers 8 bases. This CDR3 contains 15 residues. Trimming cost V 5 bases and J 1 base; bases outside gene matches: 6. Germline loops: CDR1 MNHEY, CDR2 SVGAGI. CDR3: CASSPPTGANTEAFF. CDR3 coding DNA: TGTGCCAGCAGTCCACCGACAGGGGCGAACACTGAAGCTTTCTTT.

The chain uses TRBV7-8 and TRBJ2-1, with 8 nucleotides matching TRBD2. The V gene end was trimmed by 5 bases and the J gene end by 2 bases; junction bases not matched to a gene: 8. The V gene's germline CDR1 is SGHVS and CDR2 FQNEAQ. This CDR3 comprises 16 residues. CDR3 amino acids: CASSLRGGTPYNEQFF. DNA for the CDR3: TGTGCCAGCAGCCTCCGCGGGGGGACTCCCTACAATGAGCAGTTCTTC.

This clone was found a few times. The chain uses TRBV6-6 and TRBJ2-5, with D unresolved. This CDR3 spans 14 amino acids. The V end lost 0 bases, the J end lost 5 bases, and 10 bases lay between the germline ends. Germline CDR1 is MNHNY and CDR2 is SVGAGI (reference sequence). DNA for the CDR3: TGTGCCAGCAGTTACTCTACTGGTCCGGAGACCCAGTACTTC. Its protein is CASSYSTGPETQYF.

This clone was counted only a few times. The V gene is TRBV28, the J gene TRBJ2-4; D possibly corresponds to TRBD2 (6 bases). The germline V gene encodes CDR1 MDHEN and CDR2 SYDVKM. The V end was cut by 6 bases, the J end by 1 base, with 22 bases between. The CDR3 totals 18 residues. The CDR3 DNA follows: TGTGCCAGCAGCCTCGGAGGGTTTGGTACGGGGGCCAAAAACATTCAGTACTTC. This sequence encodes CASSLGGFGTGAKNIQYF. Full variable domain (outside the CDR3, taken from reference TRBV28 and TRBJ2-4): DVKVTQSSRYLVKRTGEKVFLECVQDMDHENMFWYRQDPGLGLRLIYFSYDVKMKEKGDIPEGYSVSREKKERFSLILESASTNQTSMYLCASSLGGFGTGAKNIQYFGAGTRLSVL.

The chain uses TRBV2 and TRBJ1-6; D possibly corresponds to TRBD1 (5 bases). CDR1 is SNHLY, CDR2 FYNNEI, per germline. CDR3 length equals 15 residues. The V end lost 0 bases, the J end lost 7 bases, and 10 bases lay between the germline ends. The CDR3: CASSEAGGGNSPLHF. The CDR3 DNA follows: TGTGCCAGCAGTGAAGCGGGGGGAGGCAATTCACCCCTCCACTTT.

This clone is a singleton in its sample. The V gene is TRBV2, the J gene TRBJ1-1; TRBD1 agrees at 9 bases. V trimming: 6 bases; J trimming: 7 bases; junction bases outside the gene matches: 15. Germline-derived CDR1 and CDR2 are SNHLY and FYNNEI. The CDR3 spans 16 residues. CDR3 in amino acids: CASSWLGDRASIEAFF. The CDR3 DNA follows: TGTGCCAGCAGCTGGTTGGGGGACAGGGCTTCTATTGAAGCTTTCTTT.

V usage is TRBV10-2 and J usage is TRBJ1-1, with D possibly matching TRBD1 (6 bases). This CDR3 is built from 13 residues. CDR1 and CDR2 (germline): WSHSY, SAAADI. With 3 bases removed from V and 5 bases from J, the gap between germline ends came to 10 bases. The CDR3 loop reads CASSDRGYTEAFF. In nucleotides, the CDR3 is TGCGCCAGCAGTGACAGGGGCTATACTGAAGCTTTCTTT.

This clone was seen a single time. V gene TRBV7-3 combines with J gene TRBJ1-2, with a possible D match to TRBD1 (5 bases). V dropped 1 base and J dropped 6 bases, with 12 bases sitting between them. This CDR3 is 14 amino acids long. Germline CDR1 SGHTA, CDR2 FQGTGA. The CDR3 DNA reads as TGTGCCAGCAGCTTAAACCCAGGGTCGAATGGCTACACCTTC. Its translation: CASSLNPGSNGYTF.

This clone has more than one count but fewer than ten. The chain joins TRBV10-3 to TRBJ1-5, with D unclear. V lost 4 bases, J lost 1 base, and 5 bases lay in between. The CDR3 length is 13 residues. CDR1 is ENHRY, CDR2 SYGVKD, per germline. CDR3 protein: CAISVESNQPQHF. The CDR3 DNA sequence: TGTGCCATCAGTGTGGAGAGCAATCAGCCCCAGCATTTT.

The chain employs TRBV10-1 and TRBJ2-5, with 9 bases that match TRBD1. CDR3 length: 18 residues. Germline CDR1 reads WNHNN; CDR2 reads SYGVQD (reference sequence). V trimming: 3 bases; J trimming: 4 bases; junction bases outside the gene matches: 15. As DNA, the CDR3 is TGCGCCAGCAGTGATATTTCCCTTTATAGGACAGGGGCAGAGACCCAGTACTTC. It is translated as CASSDISLYRTGAETQYF.

This clone was seen a few times. The rearrangement joins TRBV4-1 to TRBJ2-2; 7 nucleotides match TRBD2. CDR1 is MGHRA and CDR2 is YSYEKL in the germline V gene. The J segment lost 9 bases and the V segment lost 0 bases, leaving 7 bases of the junction unmatched. CDR3 size: 15 residues. The CDR3 nucleotides are TGCGCCAGCAGCCAAGATCAGGGAGGGTTACGGGAGCTGTTTTTT. Its protein product is CASSQDQGGLRELFF.

The chain joins TRBV5-5 to TRBJ1-4; the D is unclear. Germline loops: CDR1 SGHKS, CDR2 YYEKEE (reference sequence). The CDR3 runs to 11 residues. Trimming removed 0 bases at V and 11 bases at J, with 5 bases between. The DNA for the CDR3 is TGTGCCAGCAGCTTGGGCGGGAAACTGTTTTTT. Protein product: CASSLGGKLFF.

V and J are TRBV15 and TRBJ2-7; the D is unclear. The germline gives CDR1 LNHNV, CDR2 YYDKDF (reference sequence). The CDR3 is 13 amino acids. V lost 0 bases to trimming and J lost 4 bases, with 7 bases between them. The CDR3 DNA follows: TGTGCCACCAGCAGAGATCCACTTTACGAGCAGTACTTC. This codes for CATSRDPLYEQYF.

The chain carries TRBV5-1 and TRBJ2-2; tentative D call: TRBD1 (6 bases). Germline CDR1 is SGHRS and CDR2 is YFSETQ. V was trimmed by 8 bases and J by 3 bases, leaving 14 bases between them. The CDR3 runs to 14 residues. CDR3 sequence reads: CASCTGLDTGELFF. The DNA for the CDR3 is TGCGCCAGTTGTACAGGGTTGGACACCGGGGAGCTGTTTTTT. Together with reference TRBV5-1 and TRBJ2-2, the CDR3 gives the full variable domain: KAGVTQTPRYLIKTRGQQVTLSCSPISGHRSVSWYQQTPGQGLQFLFEYFSETQRNKGNFPGRFSGRQFSNSRSEMNVSTLELGDSALYLCASCTGLDTGELFFGEGSRLTVL.

This chain uses TRBV7-3 with TRBJ2-3; possibly TRBD1 for D (5 bases). There are 16 residues in the CDR3. The ends were cut back, 3 bases at V and 4 bases at J, with 17 bases in the middle. Germline V gene data show CDR1 as SGHTA and CDR2 as FQGTGA. CDR3 sequence (DNA): TGTGCCAGCAGCTTTGGACACCCCGGCTGGGCAGATACGCAGTATTTT. Protein product: CASSFGHPGWADTQYF.

This chain joins TRBV7-9 and TRBJ2-7; 7 bases are shared with TRBD1. This CDR3 is 14 amino acids long. The germline V gene has CDR1 SEHNR and CDR2 FQNEAQ (reference sequence). With V trimmed by 6 bases and J by 3 bases, 8 bases remained unmatched. Here the CDR3 reads CASRLTGMNYEQYF. Written as DNA, the CDR3 is TGTGCCAGCAGGTTGACAGGGATGAACTACGAGCAGTACTTC.

The V gene is TRBV5-6, the J gene TRBJ1-1, with 8 positions matching TRBD1. The junction had 6 bases not matched to a gene; V was cut back by 1 base and J by 4 bases. The length of the CDR3 is 15 residues. Germline V lookup: CDR1 SGHDT, CDR2 YYEEEE. The CDR3 loop is CASSLYRTGPTEAFF. The CDR3 DNA reads as TGTGCCAGCAGCTTGTATCGGACAGGGCCCACTGAAGCTTTCTTT.

The chain has TRBV5-1 and TRBJ1-2; TRBD1 aligns across 10 bases. Germline V gives CDR1 SGHRS, CDR2 YFSETQ. There are 16 residues in the CDR3. After removal of 0 bases from V and 3 bases from J, the junction contained 5 bases not matched to a gene. The CDR3 nucleotides read TGCGCCAGCAGCTTGGTGGGACAGGGGTTAGACTATGGCTACACCTTC. Translated, it gives CASSLVGQGLDYGYTF.

The sample holds one count of this clone. The V call is TRBV5-1, the J call TRBJ1-4; tentatively, D is TRBD1 (6 bases). Germline V gives CDR1 SGHRS, CDR2 YFSETQ. Between the trimmed V and J ends, which lost 4 bases and 0 bases, there was a span of 28 bases. The CDR3 consists of 21 residues. The CDR3 spells CASSPKYSPDRSAATNEKLFF. CDR3 bases: TGCGCCAGCAGCCCAAAGTACAGCCCAGACAGGTCGGCAGCAACTAATGAAAAACTGTTTTTT.

The chain employs TRBV7-2 and TRBJ1-1, with a tentative D call TRBD1 (5 bases). The CDR3 has 13 amino acids. Trimming took off 5 bases at V and 1 base at J, with 8 bases between the two ends. Germline assignment: CDR1 SGHTA and CDR2 FQGNSA. The CDR3 DNA is TGTGCCAGCAGCACCCAGGGGAACACTGAAGCTTTCTTT. Translated, it gives CASSTQGNTEAFF.

V gene TRBV2 combines with J gene TRBJ1-3, with D perhaps matching TRBD1 (5 bases). The CDR3 is 14 amino acids. Per germline, CDR1 SNHLY and CDR2 FYNNEI. With 4 bases removed from V and 0 bases from J, the gap between germline ends came to 7 bases. In nucleotides, the CDR3 is TGTGCCAGCAGTGCAGGGATCTCTGGAAACACCATATATTTT. It yields the protein CASSAGISGNTIYF.

The chain carries TRBV5-1 and TRBJ1-5; D is possibly TRBD1 (6 bases). Per germline, CDR1 SGHRS and CDR2 YFSETQ. This CDR3 comprises 18 residues. With 7 bases removed from V and 0 bases from J, the gap between germline ends came to 23 bases. Here the CDR3 reads CASGNPAGDHYSNQPQHF. The CDR3 DNA reads as TGCGCCAGCGGAAATCCGGCAGGGGACCACTATAGCAATCAGCCCCAGCATTTT.

The chain links TRBV30 to TRBJ2-7; 11 bases match TRBD2. The CDR3 has 16 residues. Germline CDR1 is GTSNPN and CDR2 is SVGIG (reference sequence). The V gene end was trimmed by 4 bases and the J gene end by 0 bases; junction bases not matched to a gene: 8. The CDR3 region is CAWKLAGAASSYEQYF. The CDR3 DNA follows: TGTGCCTGGAAACTAGCGGGGGCCGCAAGCTCCTACGAGCAGTACTTC.

This sequence joins TRBV6-1 and TRBJ1-6; D gene unclear. Germline assignment: CDR1 MNHNS and CDR2 SASEGT. V dropped 3 bases and J dropped 10 bases, with 7 bases sitting between them. The CDR3 totals 12 residues. CDR3 in amino acids: CASSDGGSPLHF. The CDR3 DNA follows: TGTGCCAGCAGTGATGGCGGATCACCCCTCCACTTT.

This clone has a handful of counts. The chain carries TRBV11-2 and TRBJ1-2; 7 nucleotides align to TRBD1. The trim removed 5 bases at V and 1 base at J, leaving 10 bases unmatched. CDR1 and CDR2 from the germline V gene are SGHAT and FQNNGV. This CDR3 spans 16 amino acids. As DNA, the CDR3 is TGTGCCAGCAGCCCCCTAAGACAGGGAGTTAACTATGGCTACACCTTC. Translation gives CASSPLRQGVNYGYTF.

The V and J genes are TRBV27 and TRBJ2-7; a weak D match, TRBD2 (5 bases). Per the germline V gene, CDR1 is MNHEY and CDR2 is SMNVEV (reference sequence). There are 12 residues in the CDR3. The V end lost 4 bases, the J end lost 6 bases, and 10 bases lay between the germline ends. The CDR3 spells CASSSFRGEQYF. CDR3 nucleotide sequence: TGTGCCAGCAGTTCCTTCCGGGGCGAGCAGTACTTC.